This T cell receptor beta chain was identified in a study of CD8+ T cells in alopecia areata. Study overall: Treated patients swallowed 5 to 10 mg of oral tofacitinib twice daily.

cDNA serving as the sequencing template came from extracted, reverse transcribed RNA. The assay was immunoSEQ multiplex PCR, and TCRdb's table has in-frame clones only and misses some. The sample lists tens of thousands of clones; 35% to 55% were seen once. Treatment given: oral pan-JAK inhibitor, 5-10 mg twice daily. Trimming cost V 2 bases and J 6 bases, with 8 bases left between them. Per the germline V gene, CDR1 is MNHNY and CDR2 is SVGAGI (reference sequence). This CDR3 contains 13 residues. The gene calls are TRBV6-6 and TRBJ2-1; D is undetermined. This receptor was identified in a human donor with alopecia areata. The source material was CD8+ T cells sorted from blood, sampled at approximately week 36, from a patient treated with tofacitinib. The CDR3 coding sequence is TGTGCCAGCAGTTACGATTCGGGCAATGAGCAGTTCTTC. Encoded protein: CASSYDSGNEQFF.